This T cell receptor beta chain was observed in a study of vaccination and CD4 T cells after COVID-19. Across the study: Collection of post-vaccine samples followed dose two by a median 72 days, spanning a range of 14 to 241.

Treatment meaning: roughly 11-day PBMC culture with coronavirus spike peptide pools or control peptides (ViraFEST assay). This clonotype was counted once. Its target is not known. Germline assignment: CDR1 SEHNR and CDR2 FQNEAQ (reference sequence). Trimming removed 5 bases from V and 1 base from J, with 12 bases in between. The CDR3 contains 14 residues. Cultured CD4+ T cell DNA was sequenced using the Oncomine TCR Beta short-read assay. TCRdb recomputed calls from the PCR reads with MiXCR, one row per CDR3 protein. The table lists about 14,000 distinct CDR3 sequences, under 60% of them singletons, with around 9.3% in the top ten.

The chain is built from TRBV7-9 and TRBJ2-7; D might be TRBD1 (5 bases). The clonotype originates from a human donor who had recovered from COVID-19. Sample: CD4+ T cells from blood, cultured in vitro, taken before SARS-CoV-2 vaccination. CDR3 protein: CASSPETASYEQYF. The CDR3 DNA reads as TGTGCCAGCAGCCCAGAGACAGCTTCCTACGAGCAGTACTTC.